The 11 T cell receptor beta chains presented below share a single source sample, sequenced in a study of control samples from healthy donors and cancer patients. Here immunoSEQ multiplex PCR was the method, and the copy in TCRdb shows in-frame clones only, minus some. The repertoire has hundreds of thousands of clones, about nine tenths of them found once; the top ten carry around 6.4%. The specimen sequenced was PBMCs. All receptors derive from a man aged 35 to 55 with head and neck cancer.

As for this clone: Within the sample, other DNA sequences also encode this same CDR3. The chain uses TRBV5-4 and TRBJ2-3, with 13 bases lining up with TRBD2. CDR1 and CDR2 (germline): SGHNT, YYREEE (reference sequence). This CDR3 has 16 amino acids. The J segment lost 3 bases and the V segment lost 1 base, leaving 2 bases of the junction unmatched. The CDR3 region has the DNA TGTGCCAGCAGCTTGACTAGCGGGAGGGTTACAGATACGCAGTATTTT. Protein product: CASSLTSGRVTDTQYF. Looking up the rest from reference TRBV5-4 and TRBJ2-3 gives the full variable domain: ETGVTQSPTHLIKTRGQQVTLRCSSQSGHNTVSWYQQALGQGPQFIFQYYREEENGRGNFPPRFSGLQFPNYSSELNVNALELDDSALYLCASSLTSGRVTDTQYFGPGTRLTVL.

The chain employs TRBV3-1 (or the pseudogene TRBV3-2) and TRBJ2-7; D gene uncertain. Trimming removed 3 bases at V and 6 bases at J, with 12 bases between. The CDR3 has 13 amino acids. Germline loops: CDR1 LGHDT, CDR2 YNNKEL (reference sequence). CDR3 DNA sequence: TGTGCCAGCAGCCACCTGAACACCGGCGAGCAGTACTTC. The encoded protein is CASSHLNTGEQYF.

This sequence joins TRBV19 and TRBJ1-5, with 8 bases identical to TRBD1. The germline V gene has CDR1 LNHDA and CDR2 SQIVND (reference sequence). The CDR3 totals 14 residues. V shed 6 bases, J shed 3 bases, and the junction held 4 bases outside the gene matches. The CDR3 sequence: CASRRDRSNQPQHF. CDR3 in DNA: TGTGCCAGTAGGAGGGACAGGTCCAATCAGCCCCAGCATTTT.

In DNA form, the CDR3 reads TGTGCCAGCAGCCCCCCGACTAGCTACTCGCAGTATTTT. Its translation: CASSPPTSYSQYF. This sequence joins TRBV9 and TRBJ2-3; 7 bases align to TRBD2. This CDR3 comprises 13 residues. Germline values: CDR1 SGDLS, CDR2 YYNGEE. V gave up 4 bases and J gave up 10 bases; unmatched junction bases: 9.

The genes are TRBV10-2 and TRBJ2-7, with D tentatively TRBD1 (5 bases). The CDR3 is made up of 15 amino acids. The germline V and J ends were trimmed by 0 bases and 6 bases, with 15 bases remaining between them. From germline, CDR1 is WSHSY and CDR2 SAAADI. CDR3: CASSESTVGGSEQYF. The CDR3 nucleotides read TGCGCCAGCAGTGAGTCGACAGTCGGTGGGTCCGAGCAGTACTTC.

CDR3 region: CASTGGGWGYEQYF. The CDR3 bases are TGTGCCAGCACCGGCGGGGGATGGGGCTACGAGCAGTACTTC. The chain employs TRBV7-9 and TRBJ2-7; TRBD2 aligns across 7 bases. Germline CDR1 is SEHNR and CDR2 is FQNEAQ (reference sequence). V lost 7 bases and J lost 3; bases outside the gene matches: 9. The CDR3 is 14 residues long. Supplemented by reference TRBV7-9 and TRBJ2-7, the full variable domain reads DTGVSQNPRHKITKRGQNVTFRCDPISEHNRLYWYRQTLGQGPEFLTYFQNEAQLEKSRLLSDRFSAERPKGSFSTLEIQRTEQGDSAMYLCASTGGGWGYEQYFGPGTRLTVT.

The V call is TRBV6-4, the J call TRBJ1-6; 8 nucleotides align to TRBD1. The CDR3 is 14 amino acids. Germline values: CDR1 MRHNA, CDR2 SNTAGT. The trim removed 2 bases at V and 6 bases at J, leaving 0 bases unmatched. The CDR3 bases are TGTGCCAGCAGTGACACAGGGGGTAATTCACCCCTCCACTTT. Encoded protein: CASSDTGGNSPLHF.

This clone turned up a few times. V is TRBV5-1 and J is TRBJ1-2; D gene uncertain. Trimming left V 2 bases short and J 2 bases short, with 10 bases between. The V gene's germline CDR1 is SGHRS and CDR2 YFSETQ. CDR3 length: 14 residues. The CDR3 sequence: CASSFDGQNYGYTF. CDR3 sequence (DNA): TGCGCCAGCAGCTTTGACGGCCAAAACTATGGCTACACCTTC.

J is TRBJ2-7 and V is TRBV19; TRBD1 matches 7 bases. The CDR3 length is 16 residues. Germline-derived CDR1 and CDR2 are LNHDA and SQIVND (reference sequence). The ends lost 5 bases at V and 7 bases at J; junction bases unmatched: 17. The CDR3 nucleotides read TGTGCCAGTAGTCCAGAGGACGGGACAGCGATGGGGGAGCAGTACTTC. Its protein product is CASSPEDGTAMGEQYF.

The chain combines TRBV5-1 with TRBJ1-3; no firm D call. The CDR3 has 16 amino acids. Deletions cut 1 base from V and 4 bases from J, with 15 bases between. Germline V CDR1 and CDR2: SGHRS, YFSETQ. The CDR3 DNA reads as TGCGCCAGCAGCTTGTCGGCAGGTAATGACGGAAACACCATATATTTT. This codes for CASSLSAGNDGNTIYF.

The V gene is TRBV3-1 (or the pseudogene TRBV3-2), the J gene TRBJ1-4; D possibly corresponds to TRBD1 (6 bases). The CDR3 length is 15 residues. The ends were cut back, 4 bases at V and 0 bases at J, with 9 bases in the middle. Germline V CDR1 and CDR2: LGHDT, YNNKEL (reference sequence). Here the CDR3 DNA reads TGTGCCAGCAGCCCGACAGGTTCAACTAATGAAAAACTGTTTTTT. This encodes CASSPTGSTNEKLFF.